The entry that follows covers one T cell receptor beta chain sequence. The data were produced by immunoSEQ multiplex PCR, yet TCRdb's version contains in-frame clones alone and is incomplete. The sample yields about 19,000 clones, over 70% seen once. This entry is derived from a study of T cells and Merkel cell carcinoma outcomes. From germline, CDR1 is LNHNV and CDR2 YYDKDF (reference sequence). V was pared by 1 base and J by 7 bases, with 11 bases between. The CDR3 consists of 15 residues. The receptor was derived from a human donor with Merkel cell carcinoma. This sequence joins TRBV15 and TRBJ1-6, with unresolved D. Sequenced input: tumor tissue from Merkel cell carcinoma. The CDR3 here is CATSRGGILNSPLHF. The CDR3 nucleotides are TGTGCCACCAGCAGAGGGGGAATTCTAAATTCACCCCTCCACTTT.